The 3 T cell receptor beta chains presented below share a single source sample, sequenced in a study of a mutant IDH1 vaccine in newly diagnosed glioma. Libraries were prepared by immunoSEQ multiplex PCR; TCRdb keeps only in-frame clonotypes and omits some of them. The data show roughly 30,000 clones, approximately 90% seen once. Noted time point: week 23, last vaccination. Every single dose of the vaccine, 300 ug of mutant IDH1 20-mer peptide, came with topical imiquimod. These receptors' targets are unknown. The sample was PBMCs, taken from a glioma patient whose treatment included an IDH1 peptide vaccine. The receptors were sampled from a man aged 40-50 years with glioma.

The chain uses TRBV11-3 and TRBJ1-2; D ambiguous. The CDR3 totals 14 residues. Trimming shortened V by 0 bases and J by 2 bases, and 7 bases separated the two germline ends. Per the germline V gene, CDR1 is SGHNT and CDR2 is YENEEA. DNA of the CDR3: TGTGCCAGCAGCTTAGATCCAGGCAACTATGGCTACACCTTC. Amino acids: CASSLDPGNYGYTF.

The chain carries TRBV7-2 and TRBJ1-4, with D unresolved. V was cut by 6 bases and J by 8 bases, with 19 bases left in between. Per the germline V gene, CDR1 is SGHTA and CDR2 is FQGNSA. The CDR3 has 15 amino acids. The chain's CDR3 is CASSPEWGFREKLFF. CDR3 nucleotides: TGTGCCAGCAGTCCAGAATGGGGATTTAGGGAAAAACTGTTTTTT.

The V call is TRBV6-1, the J call TRBJ2-7; 11 nucleotides align to TRBD1. Germline V gene sequence: CDR1 MNHNS, CDR2 SASEGT. CDR3 length: 15 amino acids. V shed 3 bases, J shed 5 bases, and the junction held 6 bases outside the gene matches. This CDR3 reads CASSDRTGGYNEQYV. CDR3 nucleotides: TGTGCCAGCAGTGACCGGACAGGGGGCTACAACGAGCAGTACGTC.